One sample yielded the 13 T cell receptor beta chains listed below, sequenced in a study of Ad26.COV2.S vaccination and SARS-CoV-2 variants. The table came from immunoSEQ multiplex PCR; TCRdb's copy has only in-frame clones and leaves some out. The table shows approximately 480,000 clones, with approximately 90% occurring only once. As to treatment: roughly 20 received Ad26.COV2.S at low or high dose, single or two shots; about 5 received placebo; per-sample allocation not given. Each sample was drawn 63 days after the first injection (of vaccine or placebo). This material consisted of peripheral blood, taken in a trial of Ad26.COV2.S vaccine versus placebo. The receptors originated from a person aged 18-65 years who received the Ad26.COV2.S COVID-19 vaccine or a placebo.

CDR3 bases: TGTGCCAGCAGCCAACTATTACAGGCAGATACGCAGTATTTT. It is translated as CASSQLLQADTQYF. The chain has TRBV11-1 and TRBJ2-3, with D tentatively TRBD1 (5 bases). The CDR3 length is 14 residues. Germline V gene lookup returns CDR1 SGHAT and CDR2 FQDESV (reference sequence). Between the trimmed V and J ends, which lost 5 bases and 4 bases, there was a span of 13 bases.

The chain combines TRBV4-1 with TRBJ1-4; 7 bases fit TRBD1. CDR3 length: 14 residues. CDR1 is MGHRA, CDR2 YSYEKL, per germline. J was trimmed by 2 bases and V by 4 bases; bases with no gene match: 1. The CDR3 coding sequence is TGCGCCAGCAGCCCGACAGGGACTAATGAAAAACTGTTTTTT. Encoded protein: CASSPTGTNEKLFF.

In its sample, this clone was seen once. The V gene is TRBV18, the J gene TRBJ2-5; no definite D call. Between the trimmed V and J ends, which lost 2 bases and 3 bases, there was a span of 10 bases. CDR3 size: 14 residues. Germline V lookup: CDR1 KGHSH, CDR2 LQKENI. In DNA form, the CDR3 reads TGTGCCAGCTCACCAAGGGCCTGGGAAGAGACCCAGTACTTC. Translation gives CASSPRAWEETQYF.

The chain recombines TRBV7-2 with TRBJ2-3; D uncertain. The V gene's germline CDR1 is SGHTA and CDR2 FQGNSA. V lost 5 bases and J lost 3, with 12 bases in between. The CDR3 is made up of 14 amino acids. CDR3 sequence (DNA): TGTGCCAGCAGCCCTTCGGCCTCTACAGATACGCAGTATTTT. It yields the protein CASSPSASTDTQYF.

V usage is TRBV28 and J usage is TRBJ1-2; D is perhaps TRBD1 (6 bases). V gave up 7 bases and J gave up 7 bases, with 19 bases separating them. The CDR3 covers 14 residues. Germline V gene sequence: CDR1 MDHEN, CDR2 SYDVKM. The CDR3 region is CASNPPGAVTGYTF. CDR3 DNA: TGTGCCAGCAACCCACCAGGGGCCGTTACTGGCTACACCTTC.

J is TRBJ2-5 and V is TRBV6-2 or TRBV6-3, with 11 bases identical to TRBD2. The CDR3 loop spans 15 amino acids. Germline V gene data show CDR1 as MNHEY and CDR2 as SVGEGT. V was pared by 6 bases and J by 5 bases, with 8 bases of the junction left unmatched. The CDR3 spells CASSPLAGVLETQYF. DNA for the CDR3: TGTGCCAGCAGCCCACTAGCGGGAGTTTTGGAGACCCAGTACTTC.

The chain has TRBV19 and TRBJ2-2; 9 nucleotides line up with TRBD2. The CDR3 has 14 residues. Germline V gives CDR1 LNHDA, CDR2 SQIVND (reference sequence). Losses at the gene ends were 6 bases for V and 6 bases for J; bases not matched to a gene: 5. The CDR3 region is CASRPSGTAGELFF. CDR3 nucleotide sequence: TGTGCCAGTAGACCTAGCGGGACCGCCGGGGAGCTGTTTTTT.

CDR3 protein: CASSLGAGDNYGYTF. The DNA for the CDR3 is TGTGCCAGCAGTTTAGGAGCAGGGGACAACTATGGCTACACCTTC. This sequence joins TRBV27 and TRBJ1-2; D is possibly TRBD1 (6 bases). CDR1 is MNHEY and CDR2 is SMNVEV in the germline V gene (reference sequence). V was cut by 2 bases and J by 2 bases, with 12 bases left in between. CDR3 size: 15 residues.

The chain couples TRBV11-2 to TRBJ2-7; the match to TRBD2 covers 9 bases. The V and J ends lost 0 bases and 1 base, in that order; junction bases with no gene match: 10. CDR1 is SGHAT, CDR2 FQNNGV, per germline. This CDR3 region has 18 residues. This CDR3 reads CASSLEGSGRKLSYEQYF. The CDR3 nucleotides read TGTGCCAGCAGCTTAGAGGGTAGCGGGAGAAAGCTTTCCTACGAGCAGTACTTC.

The chain links TRBV5-8 to TRBJ2-1; D is unclear. This CDR3 is 19 amino acids long. The germline gives CDR1 SGHTS, CDR2 YDEGEE. Between the trimmed V and J ends, which lost 1 base and 2 bases, there was a span of 22 bases. The CDR3 reads CASSLIDGARGITYNEQFF. The CDR3 region has the DNA TGTGCCAGCAGCTTGATCGACGGCGCCCGCGGTATCACCTACAATGAGCAGTTCTTC. Together with reference TRBV5-8 and TRBJ2-1, the CDR3 gives the full variable domain: EAGVTQSPTHLIKTRGQQATLRCSPISGHTSVYWYQQALGLGLQFLLWYDEGEERNRGNFPPRFSGRQFPNYSSELNVNALELEDSALYLCASSLIDGARGITYNEQFFGPGTRLTVL.

This clone appeared once. The rearrangement uses TRBV5-8 and TRBJ2-7; the match to TRBD2 covers 7 bases. V was clipped by 0 bases and J by 7 bases; unmatched bases: 7. The CDR3 contains 14 residues. CDR1 is SGHTS, CDR2 YDEGEE, per germline. In DNA form, the CDR3 reads TGTGCCAGCAGCTTGGCCGGTGCGGGAGATGAGCAGTACTTC. Protein: CASSLAGAGDEQYF.

The chain couples TRBV13 to TRBJ2-2; TRBD2 is a possible D gene (6 bases). The CDR3 length is 15 residues. Trimming took 3 bases from V and 3 from J, leaving 11 bases between them. CDR1 PRHDT and CDR2 FYEKMQ come from the germline V gene (reference sequence). This CDR3 reads CASSLAGWDTGELFF. The CDR3 coding sequence is TGTGCCAGCAGCTTGGCGGGGTGGGACACCGGGGAGCTGTTTTTT.

The chain couples TRBV3-1 (or the pseudogene TRBV3-2) to TRBJ1-2; D perhaps matches TRBD1 (5 bases). The CDR3 totals 13 residues. The germline V and J ends were trimmed by 1 base and 5 bases, with 8 bases remaining between them. Per germline, CDR1 LGHDT and CDR2 YNNKEL (reference sequence). Here the CDR3 reads CASSQGAGYGYTF. The CDR3 coding sequence is TGTGCCAGCAGCCAAGGCGCAGGGTATGGCTACACCTTC.